The source of this TCR beta chain is a study of human T cells and chemical hapten exposure. Broader study findings: Expanded TCRs were compared with controls, and the expanded TCRs formed significantly more large CDR3 similarity clusters.

Time point in this sample: patch test 2, 6 weeks after DPC sensitization. The treatment denotes: therapeutic diphenylcyclopropenone sensitization with weekly scalp DPC. Patches went on only after blood had been drawn each time. This clonotype was found once. Its target is not known. TCRdb processed the RACE reads anew with MiXCR; each CDR3 protein has one entry. The sample contains some 350,000 distinct CDR3 sequences, just under 6.5% of which appear only once. Germline loops: CDR1 ENHRY, CDR2 SYGVKD. The length of the CDR3 is 12 residues. V was shortened by 5 bases and J by 4 bases, with 9 bases between the two germline ends.

The specimen comprised whole blood, sampled in connection with sensitization to the hapten diphenylcyclopropenone (DPC). This TCR derives from a woman younger than 30 with alopecia areata. Some clones in this sample may be carry-over from other donors' samples. V usage is TRBV10-3 and J usage is TRBJ2-7; the D gene is possibly TRBD1 (6 bases). CDR3 bases: TGTGCCATCAGTCGACAGGATTACGAGCAGTACTTC. This translates into CAISRQDYEQYF.